This T cell receptor (beta chain) was sequenced in a study of tumor and adjacent non-tumor tissue in lung cancer. About the research overall: Each sample yielded around 4.2 million productive TCRbeta reads on average. Regarding the study as a whole: TCR diversity was significantly greater in tumor than normal lung tissue.

Concerning this clonotype: Its target is unknown. One end of the junction fails to match germline, which may point to a read error.

Three rounds of nested PCR, following a modified ARM-PCR protocol, produced the TCRbeta library. Using its own MiXCR run on the multiplex PCR reads, TCRdb lists one record per CDR3 protein. The table lists tens of thousands of distinct CDR3 sequences, 65% to 90% of them singletons, with more than 10% in the top ten. Per the germline V gene, CDR1 is MNHNY and CDR2 is SVGAGI (reference sequence). This CDR3 region has 16 residues. No cell sorting was done before RNA was extracted from the tissue. Sequenced material: lung tumor tissue. The rearrangement joins TRBV6-6 to TRBJ2-1, with unresolved D. The receptor's source is a woman aged 45-65 years with non-small cell lung cancer. The CDR3 sequence: CASSNTKLVTYNEQFF. The CDR3 DNA is TGTGCCAGCAGTAACACGAAGCTGGTCACCTACAATGAACAGTTCTTC.